The 6 T cell receptor beta chains below were found in one sample sequenced in a study of graft-versus-host responses after intestinal transplantation (TCRdb year 2021). Per the publication, the time point label means: cells obtained before transplantation from donor or recipient. Receptors were amplified or captured by the immunoSEQ multiplex PCR assay. TCRdb retrieved this table from immuneACCESS and kept in-frame rearrangements only. Not all clones are present; in checked studies, unresolved V genes account for under half, and no reason is known for the remainder. The sample records some 110,000 clones, about 88% of which are singletons. About 0.9% of the sample is in the top ten clones. The antigens for these receptors are not known. The sequenced sample was unstimulated CD4+ T cells sorted from spleen or lymph node cells, obtained before intestinal transplant. Source of these receptors: a human donor who received an intestinal transplant.

DNA for the CDR3: TGTGCCAGCAGCCGCCTGGGACAGGGTACCTACGAGCAGTACTTC. It yields the protein CASSRLGQGTYEQYF. The chain joins TRBV11-2 to TRBJ2-7; 9 bases line up with TRBD1. Germline V gene sequence: CDR1 SGHAT, CDR2 FQNNGV. After removal of 5 bases from V and 2 bases from J, the junction contained 7 bases not matched to a gene. This CDR3 is 15 amino acids long.

This clone was detected only a few times. The rearrangement joins TRBV6-5 to TRBJ2-7; 11 bases are a match to TRBD1. The junction had 5 bases not matched to a gene; V was cut back by 0 bases and J by 4 bases. The CDR3 has 16 amino acids. Germline V CDR1 and CDR2: MNHEY, SVGAGI. CDR3 DNA: TGTGCCAGCAGTTACTCGTGGACAGGGGGCGCTTACGAGCAGTACTTC. This translates into CASSYSWTGGAYEQYF.

This clone was counted a few times. The V and J genes are TRBV7-9 and TRBJ2-1; D could derive from TRBD1 or TRBD2 (5 bases each). The germline CDR1 and CDR2 sequences are SEHNR and FQNEAQ (reference sequence). The CDR3 runs 19 residues. V lost 1 base and J 5 bases, leaving 24 bases between the germline ends. CDR3: CASSLGRSWGNRNHNEQFF. As DNA, the CDR3 is TGTGCCAGCAGCTTAGGACGGTCGTGGGGGAATAGGAATCACAATGAGCAGTTCTTC. Looking up the rest from reference TRBV7-9 and TRBJ2-1 gives the full variable domain: DTGVSQNPRHKITKRGQNVTFRCDPISEHNRLYWYRQTLGQGPEFLTYFQNEAQLEKSRLLSDRFSAERPKGSFSTLEIQRTEQGDSAMYLCASSLGRSWGNRNHNEQFFGPGTRLTVL.

The chain couples TRBV7-9 to TRBJ1-2, with 7 bases aligning to TRBD1. Trimming cost V 4 bases and J 8 bases; bases outside gene matches: 4. Germline V gives CDR1 SEHNR, CDR2 FQNEAQ (reference sequence). The CDR3 loop spans 12 amino acids. As DNA, the CDR3 is TGTGCCAGCAGCTCAGGGGGGTACGGCTACACCTTC. Translating it yields CASSSGGYGYTF. The variable domain in full, completed from reference TRBV7-9 and TRBJ1-2, reads DTGVSQNPRHKITKRGQNVTFRCDPISEHNRLYWYRQTLGQGPEFLTYFQNEAQLEKSRLLSDRFSAERPKGSFSTLEIQRTEQGDSAMYLCASSSGGYGYTFGSGTRLTVV.

The chain recombines TRBV6-5 with TRBJ2-3, with TRBD2 identical over 8 bases. Trimming took 2 bases from V and 5 from J; bases not matched to a gene: 6. Germline CDR1 reads MNHEY; CDR2 reads SVGAGI. The CDR3 is made up of 15 amino acids. CDR3 loop: CASSYLGTRGDTQYF. The CDR3 DNA reads TGTGCCAGCAGTTACCTGGGGACTAGGGGAGATACGCAGTATTTT.

The rearrangement joins TRBV5-1 to TRBJ2-7; D gene ambiguous. CDR1 is SGHRS and CDR2 is YFSETQ in the germline V gene. This CDR3 has 13 amino acids. V was cut by 5 bases and J by 0 bases, with 9 bases left in between. The CDR3: CASSFPHSYEQYF. DNA for the CDR3: TGCGCCAGCAGTTTTCCCCACTCCTACGAGCAGTACTTC.